Below, 26 T cell receptor beta chains from the same sample are listed, as sequenced in a study of blood T cell repertoires in COVID-19. TCRdb's copy holds only in-frame clones and misses some; the assay was immunoSEQ multiplex PCR. The sample includes 87,000 or so clones, approximately 85% of them seen just once. Material: peripheral blood. The receptors were gathered from an elderly woman with COVID-19, enrolled during active disease.

The V and J genes are TRBV15 and TRBJ2-5; tentatively, D is TRBD1 (6 bases). This CDR3 comprises 15 residues. Between the trimmed V and J ends, which lost 0 bases and 5 bases, there was a span of 13 bases. CDR1 LNHNV and CDR2 YYDKDF come from the germline V gene (reference sequence). DNA of the CDR3: TGTGCCACCAGCAGAGATCCGAAGGGGGACGAGACCCAGTACTTC. Protein: CATSRDPKGDETQYF.

The chain employs TRBV30 and TRBJ2-3, with D possibly TRBD2 on 7 matching bases. Trimming took off 3 bases at V and 3 bases at J, with 19 bases between the two ends. Germline CDR1 is GTSNPN and CDR2 is SVGIG (reference sequence). The CDR3 spans 16 residues. The CDR3 protein is CAWRNGGPVWTDTQYF. In DNA form, the CDR3 reads TGTGCCTGGAGGAACGGGGGGCCGGTCTGGACAGATACGCAGTATTTT.

This sequence joins TRBV7-2 and TRBJ2-7; 10 nucleotides align to TRBD2. CDR1 SGHTA and CDR2 FQGNSA come from the germline V gene. The CDR3 sequence is 17 residues long. V dropped 0 bases and J dropped 6; count of bases not matched to a gene: 11. The DNA of the CDR3 is TGTGCCAGCAGCTTAGCGAGCGGGGGGGCCGTTCCACCCGAGCAGTACTTC. This translates into CASSLASGGAVPPEQYF.

The V and J genes are TRBV14 and TRBJ1-2; D is possibly TRBD1 (6 bases). CDR3 length: 13 residues. From germline, CDR1 is SGHDN and CDR2 FVKESK. With 3 bases removed from V and 7 bases from J, the gap between germline ends came to 12 bases. The CDR3 bases are TGTGCCAGCAGCCACAGGGGTGGGAGTGGCTACACCTTC. This gives the protein CASSHRGGSGYTF.

CDR3 in amino acids: CASSESDRTTDTQYF. The CDR3, as DNA: TGTGCCAGCAGTGAATCGGACAGGACCACAGATACGCAGTATTTT. The V call is TRBV25-1, the J call TRBJ2-3; the match to TRBD1 covers 7 bases. V was clipped by 1 base and J by 2 bases; unmatched bases: 3. Germline-derived CDR1 and CDR2 are MGHDK and SYGVNS. The CDR3 is 15 residues long. Complete variable domain (other parts from reference TRBV25-1 and TRBJ2-3): EADIYQTPRYLVIGTGKKITLECSQTMGHDKMYWYQQDPGMELHLIHYSYGVNSTEKGDLSSESTVSRIRTEHFPLTLESARPSHTSQYLCASSESDRTTDTQYFGPGTRLTVL.

This clone was counted a single time. The chain links TRBV6-5 to TRBJ2-5; 8 positions match TRBD2. This CDR3 comprises 12 residues. The germline gives CDR1 MNHEY, CDR2 SVGAGI. Trimming cost V 8 bases and J 5 bases; bases outside gene matches: 4. The CDR3 nucleotides are TGTGCCAGCGGCCCGGGAGGGGAGACCCAGTACTTC. Translation: CASGPGGETQYF.

The rearrangement links TRBV4-2 to TRBJ2-3; TRBD2 is a possible D gene (6 bases). V shed 0 bases and J shed 1 base, with 17 bases lying between them. The CDR3 has 18 amino acids. Germline CDR1 and CDR2: LGHNA and YNFKEQ. DNA for the CDR3: TGTGCCAGCAGCCAAGAAACCTCCGGGACTCCGGGCACAGATACGCAGTATTTT. It yields the protein CASSQETSGTPGTDTQYF.

Only one count was recorded for this clone. The chain joins TRBV2 to TRBJ2-7, with D perhaps TRBD1 (5 bases). CDR3 length: 13 residues. Germline V gene data show CDR1 as SNHLY and CDR2 as FYNNEI. The germline V and J ends were trimmed by 10 bases and 0 bases, with 13 bases remaining between them. CDR3 in amino acids: CATEAGISYEQYF. CDR3 sequence (DNA): TGTGCCACCGAGGCAGGGATCTCCTACGAGCAGTACTTC.

The chain has TRBV20-1 and TRBJ1-2, with D unclear. Germline V gene sequence: CDR1 DFQATT, CDR2 SNEGSKA (reference sequence). The CDR3 runs to 11 residues. The V end was cut by 6 bases, the J end by 8 bases, with 13 bases between. The CDR3 is CSARIPGGYTF. CDR3 DNA sequence: TGCAGTGCGCGTATCCCAGGCGGCTACACCTTC.

The rearrangement links TRBV5-6 to TRBJ1-1; 10 nucleotides line up with TRBD1. The CDR3 spans 14 residues. Looked up from germline, CDR1 is SGHDT and CDR2 is YYEEEE. Trimming removed 4 bases from V and 6 bases from J; junction bases left unmatched: 6. CDR3 sequence: CASSPDRGWAEAFF. CDR3 in DNA: TGTGCCAGCAGCCCGGACAGGGGGTGGGCTGAAGCTTTCTTT.

This clone was seen a single time. The rearrangement joins TRBV27 to TRBJ2-1; TRBD1 matches at 7 bases. The germline V gene has CDR1 MNHEY and CDR2 SMNVEV (reference sequence). This CDR3 has 15 amino acids. The junction had 9 bases not matched to a gene; V was cut back by 6 bases and J by 4 bases. DNA for the CDR3: TGTGCCAGCAGGAGGGGGCAGGGCTGGTACAATGAGCAGTTCTTC. Amino acids: CASRRGQGWYNEQFF.

This rearrangement joins TRBV18 to TRBJ2-5; D is possibly TRBD1 (5 bases). Trimming left V 2 bases short and J 5 bases short, with 9 bases between. The CDR3 sequence is 13 residues long. Germline CDR1 is KGHSH and CDR2 is LQKENI. CDR3 DNA: TGTGCCAGCTCACCAGGGGCAACGGAGACCCAGTACTTC. Amino acid sequence: CASSPGATETQYF.

The gene calls are TRBV30 and TRBJ1-1; 11 nucleotides align to TRBD1. Germline trimming cut 4 bases from V and 11 bases from J; bases unmatched to any gene: 6. The CDR3 sequence is 12 residues long. Germline V lookup: CDR1 GTSNPN, CDR2 SVGIG (reference sequence). The CDR3 protein is CAWIKDRGHAFF. The CDR3 coding sequence is TGTGCCTGGATTAAGGACAGGGGGCATGCTTTCTTT.

The V call is TRBV5-1, the J call TRBJ2-2; weak D call: TRBD2 (6 bases). This CDR3 has 16 residues. Germline lookup yields CDR1 SGHRS and CDR2 YFSETQ. Trimming stripped 3 bases from V and 4 bases from J, with 16 bases between. The CDR3 DNA reads TGCGCCAGCAGCTCACGAGGTGGAGGGACCACCGGGGAGCTGTTTTTT. Protein product: CASSSRGGGTTGELFF.

The V gene is TRBV7-2, the J gene TRBJ2-1, with a weak D call TRBD2 (8 bases). In germline, CDR1 is SGHTA, CDR2 FQGNSA. Trimming removed 5 bases at V and 1 base at J, with 12 bases between. This CDR3 spans 15 amino acids. As DNA, the CDR3 is TGTGCCAGCAGCCGGGGGGGACAGTCCTACAATGAGCAGTTCTTC. Its protein product is CASSRGGQSYNEQFF.

The chain recombines TRBV7-3 with TRBJ2-7; 10 bases are a match to TRBD1. CDR1 and CDR2 from the germline V gene are SGHTA and FQGTGA. The CDR3 totals 14 residues. Trimming cost V 5 bases and J 4 bases; bases outside gene matches: 5. The CDR3 nucleotides are TGTGCCAGCAGCCCCGACAGGGGGCCTTACGAGCAGTACTTC. The encoded protein is CASSPDRGPYEQYF. Filled out from reference TRBV7-3 and TRBJ2-7, the complete variable domain reads GAGVSQTPSNKVTEKGKYVELRCDPISGHTALYWYRQSLGQGPEFLIYFQGTGAADDSGLPNDRFFAVRPEGSVSTLKIQRTERGDSAVYLCASSPDRGPYEQYFGPGTRLTVT.

The V gene is TRBV27, the J gene TRBJ1-2, with TRBD1 identical over 9 bases. Germline-derived CDR1 and CDR2 are MNHEY and SMNVEV (reference sequence). The CDR3 loop spans 18 amino acids. J lost 4 bases, V lost 4 bases, and 16 bases had no gene match. CDR3 nucleotide sequence: TGTGCCAGCAGTTCATTAAGGACAGGGGTGCCCCTTACCTATGGCTACACCTTC. Translation: CASSSLRTGVPLTYGYTF.

As DNA, the CDR3 is TGTGCCAGCAGTGTGACTAGCGGGAGGCAGACCCAGTACTTC. It codes for CASSVTSGRQTQYF. This rearrangement joins TRBV2 to TRBJ2-5, with 13 positions matching TRBD2. With 4 bases clipped from V and 6 bases from J, the junction kept 2 bases outside the gene matches. CDR1 is SNHLY and CDR2 is FYNNEI in the germline V gene. The CDR3 runs 14 residues.

J is TRBJ2-2 and V is TRBV6-5, with 9 bases lining up with TRBD1. This CDR3 comprises 15 residues. V dropped 6 bases and J dropped 4; count of bases not matched to a gene: 6. Germline CDR1 reads MNHEY; CDR2 reads SVGAGI. This CDR3 is CASRQQGASTGELFF. As DNA, the CDR3 is TGTGCCAGCAGACAACAGGGGGCAAGCACCGGGGAGCTGTTTTTT.

The rearrangement joins TRBV15 to TRBJ2-2; 7 nucleotides line up with TRBD2. This CDR3 contains 14 residues. The V and J ends lost 0 bases and 6 bases, in that order; junction bases with no gene match: 1. Germline V CDR1 and CDR2: LNHNV, YYDKDF (reference sequence). CDR3 in amino acids: CATSRDRGAGELFF. Written as DNA, the CDR3 is TGTGCCACCAGCAGAGATCGGGGGGCCGGGGAGCTGTTTTTT. Drawing the rest from reference TRBV15 and TRBJ2-2, the complete variable domain is DAMVIQNPRYQVTQFGKPVTLSCSQTLNHNVMYWYQQKSSQAPKLLFHYYDKDFNNEADTPDNFQSRRPNTSFCFLDIRSPGLGDTAMYLCATSRDRGAGELFFGEGSRLTVL.

J is TRBJ1-3 and V is TRBV19; weak D call: TRBD1 (5 bases). The CDR3 has 13 residues. Germline loops: CDR1 LNHDA, CDR2 SQIVND (reference sequence). The V gene lost 8 bases and the J gene lost 3 bases, with 11 bases spanning the gap. CDR3 sequence reads: CASWGFYGNTIYF. The CDR3 nucleotides read TGTGCCAGTTGGGGCTTCTATGGAAACACCATATATTTT.

The chain joins TRBV6-5 to TRBJ2-2; D is possibly TRBD1 (6 bases). In germline, CDR1 is MNHEY, CDR2 SVGAGI. This CDR3 has 15 amino acids. Trimming shortened V by 1 base and J by 6 bases, and 12 bases separated the two germline ends. CDR3 in amino acids: CASSYYWTEAGELFF. CDR3 nucleotides: TGTGCCAGCAGTTACTATTGGACAGAGGCCGGGGAGCTGTTTTTT.

This rearrangement joins TRBV9 to TRBJ1-1; 8 positions agree with TRBD1. The CDR3 runs 14 residues. Germline values: CDR1 SGDLS, CDR2 YYNGEE. Trimming cost V 3 bases and J 3 bases; bases outside gene matches: 4. The CDR3 loop is CASSGRQGHTEAFF. The CDR3 DNA reads as TGTGCCAGCAGCGGGAGACAGGGGCACACTGAAGCTTTCTTT.

The rearrangement links TRBV5-4 to TRBJ1-2, with unresolved D. CDR3 length: 12 residues. Trimming removed 10 bases at V and 4 bases at J, with 14 bases between. In germline, CDR1 is SGHNT, CDR2 YYREEE (reference sequence). The CDR3 reads CAAGLRGYGYTF. In DNA form, the CDR3 reads TGTGCCGCCGGGCTCCGGGGCTATGGCTACACCTTC. Using reference TRBV5-4 and TRBJ1-2 for the parts outside the CDR3, the full variable domain is ETGVTQSPTHLIKTRGQQVTLRCSSQSGHNTVSWYQQALGQGPQFIFQYYREEENGRGNFPPRFSGLQFPNYSSELNVNALELDDSALYLCAAGLRGYGYTFGSGTRLTVV.

The CDR3 sequence: CASRLSAGGPDTQYF. In DNA form, the CDR3 reads TGTGCCAGCAGACTCTCAGCGGGAGGGCCGGATACGCAGTATTTT. The V call is TRBV28, the J call TRBJ2-3; TRBD2 agrees at 10 bases. V lost 6 bases and J lost 6; bases outside the gene matches: 9. The CDR3 is made up of 15 amino acids. The germline V gene has CDR1 MDHEN and CDR2 SYDVKM.

This clone was seen only once. The V and J genes are TRBV5-1 and TRBJ2-1; TRBD2 aligns across 11 bases. J lost 6 bases, V lost 4 bases, and 9 bases had no gene match. The CDR3 is 16 residues long. Germline V gene lookup returns CDR1 SGHRS and CDR2 YFSETQ. DNA for the CDR3: TGCGCCAGCAGCGCTTTAACTAGCGGGAGTATCAATGAGCAGTTCTTC. The encoded protein is CASSALTSGSINEQFF.